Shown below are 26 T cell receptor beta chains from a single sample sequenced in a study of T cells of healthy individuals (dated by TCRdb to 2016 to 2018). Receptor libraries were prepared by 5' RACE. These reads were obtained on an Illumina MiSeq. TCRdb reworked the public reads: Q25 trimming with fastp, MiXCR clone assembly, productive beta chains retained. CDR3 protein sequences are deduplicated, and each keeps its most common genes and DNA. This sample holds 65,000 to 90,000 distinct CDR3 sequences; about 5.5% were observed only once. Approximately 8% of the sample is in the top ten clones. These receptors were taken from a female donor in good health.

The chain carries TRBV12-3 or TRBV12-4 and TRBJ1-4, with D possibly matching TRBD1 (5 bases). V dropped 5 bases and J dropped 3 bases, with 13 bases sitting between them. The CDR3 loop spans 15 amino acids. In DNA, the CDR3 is TGTGCCAGCAGTACGACCTGGGGGGCTAATGAAAAACTGTTTTTT. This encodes CASSTTWGANEKLFF.

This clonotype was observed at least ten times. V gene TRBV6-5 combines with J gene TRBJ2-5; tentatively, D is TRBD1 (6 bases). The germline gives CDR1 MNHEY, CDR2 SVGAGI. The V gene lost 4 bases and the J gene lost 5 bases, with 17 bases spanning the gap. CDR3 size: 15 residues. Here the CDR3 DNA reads TGTGCCAGCAGTTGGGGGCAAGGGGTTCAGGAGACCCAGTACTTC. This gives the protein CASSWGQGVQETQYF.

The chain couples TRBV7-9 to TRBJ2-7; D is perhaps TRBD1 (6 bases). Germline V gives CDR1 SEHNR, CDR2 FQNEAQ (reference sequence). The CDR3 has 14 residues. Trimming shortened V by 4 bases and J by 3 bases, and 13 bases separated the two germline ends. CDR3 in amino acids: CASSSPGHYYEQYF. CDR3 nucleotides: TGTGCCAGCAGCTCCCCGGGACATTACTACGAGCAGTACTTC.

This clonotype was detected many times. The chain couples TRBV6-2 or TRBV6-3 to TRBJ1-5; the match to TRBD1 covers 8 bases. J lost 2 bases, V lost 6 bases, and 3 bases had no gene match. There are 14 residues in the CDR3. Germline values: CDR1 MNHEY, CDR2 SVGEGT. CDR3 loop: CASSTGGRNQPQHF. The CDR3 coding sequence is TGTGCCAGCAGCACAGGGGGTCGCAATCAGCCCCAGCATTTT.

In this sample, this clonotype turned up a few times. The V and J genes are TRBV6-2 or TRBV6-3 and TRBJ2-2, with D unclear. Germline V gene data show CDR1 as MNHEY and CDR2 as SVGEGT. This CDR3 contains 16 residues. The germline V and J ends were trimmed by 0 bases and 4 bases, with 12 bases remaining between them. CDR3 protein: CASSYSLWSGTGELFF. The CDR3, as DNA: TGTGCCAGCAGTTACTCCCTCTGGTCCGGCACCGGGGAGCTGTTTTTT.

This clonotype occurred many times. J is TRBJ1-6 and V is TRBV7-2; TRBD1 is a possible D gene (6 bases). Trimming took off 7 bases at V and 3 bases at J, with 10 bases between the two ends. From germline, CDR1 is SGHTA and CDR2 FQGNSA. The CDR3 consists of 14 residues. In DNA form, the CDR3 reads TGTGCCAGCACCCGGACAGTCTATAATTCACCCCTCCACTTT. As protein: CASTRTVYNSPLHF.

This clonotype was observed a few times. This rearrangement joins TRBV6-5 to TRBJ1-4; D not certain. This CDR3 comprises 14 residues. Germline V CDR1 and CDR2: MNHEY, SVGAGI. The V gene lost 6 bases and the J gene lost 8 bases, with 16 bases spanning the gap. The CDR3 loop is CASRSAAGGEKLFF. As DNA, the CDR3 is TGTGCCAGCAGGTCAGCGGCTGGAGGGGAAAAACTGTTTTTT.

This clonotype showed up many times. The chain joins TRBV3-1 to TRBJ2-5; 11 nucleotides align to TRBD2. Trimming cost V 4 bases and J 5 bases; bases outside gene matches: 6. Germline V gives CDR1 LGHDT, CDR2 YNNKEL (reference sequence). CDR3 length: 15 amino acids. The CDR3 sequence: CASSPWTSGSETQYF. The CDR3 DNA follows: TGTGCCAGCAGCCCCTGGACTAGCGGGTCGGAGACCCAGTACTTC.

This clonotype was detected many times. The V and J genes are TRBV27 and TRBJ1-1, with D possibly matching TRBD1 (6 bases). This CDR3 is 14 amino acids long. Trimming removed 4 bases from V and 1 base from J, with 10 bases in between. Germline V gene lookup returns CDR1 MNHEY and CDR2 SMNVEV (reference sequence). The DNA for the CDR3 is TGTGCCAGCAGTTCACGGACAGCGAACACTGAAGCTTTCTTT. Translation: CASSSRTANTEAFF.

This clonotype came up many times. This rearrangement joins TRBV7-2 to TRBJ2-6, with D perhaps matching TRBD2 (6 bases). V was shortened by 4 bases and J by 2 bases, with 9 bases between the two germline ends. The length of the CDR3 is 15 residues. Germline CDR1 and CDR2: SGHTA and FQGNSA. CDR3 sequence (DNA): TGTGCCAGCAGCTCTGGGGGGACTGGGGCCAACGTCCTGACTTTC. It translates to CASSSGGTGANVLTF.

The chain's CDR3 is CASSLSIGAGGFTDTQYF. As DNA, the CDR3 is TGTGCCAGCAGTTTAAGTATTGGAGCGGGAGGTTTCACAGATACGCAGTATTTT. This chain uses TRBV28 with TRBJ2-3; 9 bases are a match to TRBD2. V lost 2 bases, J lost 2 bases, and 11 bases stayed unmatched. CDR3 length: 18 amino acids. Germline CDR1 is MDHEN and CDR2 is SYDVKM.

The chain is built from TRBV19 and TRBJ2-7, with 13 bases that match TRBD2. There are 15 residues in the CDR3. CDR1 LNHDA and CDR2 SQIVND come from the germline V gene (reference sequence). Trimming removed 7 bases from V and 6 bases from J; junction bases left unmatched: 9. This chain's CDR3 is CASKGLAGAPTEQYF. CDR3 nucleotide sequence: TGTGCCAGTAAAGGACTAGCGGGAGCCCCGACCGAGCAGTACTTC.

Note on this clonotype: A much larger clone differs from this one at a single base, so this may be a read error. The chain's CDR3 is CASGLVSGPNTEAFF. DNA for the CDR3: TGTGCCAGCGGCTTAGTGTCGGGCCCGAACACTGAAGCTTTCTTT. The chain combines TRBV7-9 with TRBJ1-1; D is ambiguous. Germline V gene sequence: CDR1 SEHNR, CDR2 FQNEAQ (reference sequence). This CDR3 has 15 amino acids.

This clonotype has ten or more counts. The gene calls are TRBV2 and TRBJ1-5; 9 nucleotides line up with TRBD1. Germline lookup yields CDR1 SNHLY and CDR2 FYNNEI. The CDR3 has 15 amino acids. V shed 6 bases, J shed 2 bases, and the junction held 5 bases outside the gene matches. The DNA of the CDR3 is TGTGCCAGCAGATCACAGGGGGCTCGCAATCAGCCCCAGCATTTT. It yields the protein CASRSQGARNQPQHF.

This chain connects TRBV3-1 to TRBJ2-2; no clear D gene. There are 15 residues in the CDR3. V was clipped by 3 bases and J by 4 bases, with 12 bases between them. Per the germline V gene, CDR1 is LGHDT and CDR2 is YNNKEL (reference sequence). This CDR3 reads CASSHYGSSTGELFF. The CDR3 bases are TGTGCCAGCAGCCATTACGGTAGCAGCACCGGGGAGCTGTTTTTT.

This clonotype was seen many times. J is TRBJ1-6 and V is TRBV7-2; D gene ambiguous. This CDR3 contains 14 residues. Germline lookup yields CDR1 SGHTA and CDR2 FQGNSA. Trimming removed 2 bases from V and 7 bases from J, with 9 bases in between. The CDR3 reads CASSLRQPNSPLHF. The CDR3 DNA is TGTGCCAGCAGCTTACGACAACCCAATTCACCCCTCCACTTT.

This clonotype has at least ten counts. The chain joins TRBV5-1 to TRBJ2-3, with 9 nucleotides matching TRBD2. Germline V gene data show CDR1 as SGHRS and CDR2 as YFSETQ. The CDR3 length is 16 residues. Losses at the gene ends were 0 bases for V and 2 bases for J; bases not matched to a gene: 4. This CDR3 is CASSLVLAGTTDTQYF. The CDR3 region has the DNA TGCGCCAGCAGCTTGGTGCTAGCGGGGACCACAGATACGCAGTATTTT.

The DNA for the CDR3 is TGTGCCAGCAGTGAAGTGGGTGCGCAGTATTTT. Amino acids: CASSEVGAQYF. V and J are TRBV6-1 and TRBJ2-3; D unclear. V dropped 1 base and J dropped 10 bases, with 6 bases sitting between them. Germline CDR1 MNHNS, CDR2 SASEGT. There are 11 residues in the CDR3.

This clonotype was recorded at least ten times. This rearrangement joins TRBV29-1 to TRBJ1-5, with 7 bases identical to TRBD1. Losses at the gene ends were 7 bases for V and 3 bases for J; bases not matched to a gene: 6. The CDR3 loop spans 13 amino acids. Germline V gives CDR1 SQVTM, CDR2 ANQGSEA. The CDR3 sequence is CSARTGPNQPQHF. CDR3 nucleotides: TGCAGCGCCCGGACAGGCCCCAATCAGCCCCAGCATTTT.

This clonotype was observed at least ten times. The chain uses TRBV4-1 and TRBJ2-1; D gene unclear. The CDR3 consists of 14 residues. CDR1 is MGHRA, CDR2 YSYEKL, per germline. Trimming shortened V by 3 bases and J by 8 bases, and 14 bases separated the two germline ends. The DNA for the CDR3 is TGCGCCAGCAGCCATCGGAACGGCGGCTATGAGCAGTTCTTC. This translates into CASSHRNGGYEQFF.

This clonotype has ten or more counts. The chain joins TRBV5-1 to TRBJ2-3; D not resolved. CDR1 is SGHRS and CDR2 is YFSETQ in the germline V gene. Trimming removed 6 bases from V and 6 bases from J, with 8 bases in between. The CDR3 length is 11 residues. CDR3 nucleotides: TGCGCCAGCACCATCTCGGATACGCAGTATTTT. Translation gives CASTISDTQYF.

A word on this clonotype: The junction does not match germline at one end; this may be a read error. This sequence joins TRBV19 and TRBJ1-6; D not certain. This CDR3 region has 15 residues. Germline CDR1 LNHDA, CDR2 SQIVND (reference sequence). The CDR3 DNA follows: TGTGCCAGTAGTCTAGACTCTCTTATAGGCTCACCCCTCCACTTT. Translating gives CASSLDSLIGSPLHF.

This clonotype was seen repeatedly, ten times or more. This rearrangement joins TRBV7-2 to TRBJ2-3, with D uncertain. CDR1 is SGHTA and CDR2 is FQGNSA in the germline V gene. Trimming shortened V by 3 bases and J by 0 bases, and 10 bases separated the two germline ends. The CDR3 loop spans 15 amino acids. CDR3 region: CASSLDPSSTDTQYF. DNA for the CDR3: TGTGCCAGCAGCTTGGATCCATCTAGCACAGATACGCAGTATTTT.

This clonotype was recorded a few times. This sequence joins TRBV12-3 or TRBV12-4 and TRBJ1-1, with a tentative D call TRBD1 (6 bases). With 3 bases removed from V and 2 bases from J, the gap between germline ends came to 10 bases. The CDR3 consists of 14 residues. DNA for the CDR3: TGTGCCAGCAGTTTCAGCGGGGGCAACACTGAAGCTTTCTTT. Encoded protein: CASSFSGGNTEAFF.

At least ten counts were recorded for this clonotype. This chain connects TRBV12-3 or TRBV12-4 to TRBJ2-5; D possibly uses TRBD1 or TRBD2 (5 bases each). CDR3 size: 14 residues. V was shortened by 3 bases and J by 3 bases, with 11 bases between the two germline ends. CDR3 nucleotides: TGTGCCAGCAGTTTGATGGGGGTCGAAGAGACCCAGTACTTC. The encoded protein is CASSLMGVEETQYF.

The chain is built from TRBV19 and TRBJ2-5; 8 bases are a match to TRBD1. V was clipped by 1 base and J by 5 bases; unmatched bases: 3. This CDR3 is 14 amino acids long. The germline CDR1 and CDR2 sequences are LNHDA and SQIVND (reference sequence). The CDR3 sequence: CASSIGTGTETQYF. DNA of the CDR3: TGTGCCAGTAGTATAGGGACAGGGACCGAGACCCAGTACTTC.